Each of the 20 T cell receptor beta chains below was sequenced from the same sample in a study of radiotherapy plus CTLA-4 blockade in lung cancer. Assay: immunoSEQ multiplex PCR; the TCRdb copy retains only in-frame clones and omits some. The sample carries some 92,000 clones, around four fifths recorded once. The input for sequencing was peripheral blood, taken from a patient treated with radiotherapy plus ipilimumab. The receptors come from a human donor with non-small cell lung cancer who had a partial response to radiotherapy plus ipilimumab.

This chain links TRBV11-2 with TRBJ1-3; the D gene is possibly TRBD1 (5 bases). This CDR3 is 15 amino acids long. Germline V gives CDR1 SGHAT, CDR2 FQNNGV. The ends were cut back, 1 base at V and 0 bases at J, with 7 bases in the middle. The DNA for the CDR3 is TGTGCCAGCAGCTTAGTCCAGGGCTCTGGAAACACCATATATTTT. This sequence encodes CASSLVQGSGNTIYF.

J is TRBJ1-2 and V is TRBV7-2; D not resolved. Germline V gene data show CDR1 as SGHTA and CDR2 as FQGNSA. The CDR3 covers 14 residues. Trimming removed 1 base from V and 7 bases from J, with 13 bases in between. Written as DNA, the CDR3 is TGTGCCAGCAGCTTAGACACAGCTTTCCGTGGCTACACCTTC. This translates into CASSLDTAFRGYTF.

The chain combines TRBV14 with TRBJ2-7; 7 bases are shared with TRBD1. The CDR3 totals 14 residues. The germline V gene has CDR1 SGHDN and CDR2 FVKESK. V shed 5 bases, J shed 0 bases, and the junction held 4 bases outside the gene matches. CDR3 residues: CASSWDSSSYEQYF. CDR3 coding DNA: TGTGCCAGCAGCTGGGACAGTAGCTCCTACGAGCAGTACTTC.

This clone came up once. This chain uses TRBV5-8 with TRBJ2-2; 7 nucleotides match TRBD1. The CDR3 has 15 residues. Losses at the gene ends were 4 bases for V and 2 bases for J; bases not matched to a gene: 5. Germline V gene sequence: CDR1 SGHTS, CDR2 YDEGEE. The CDR3 nucleotides read TGTGCCAGCAGCCCCGACAGGGTTAACACCGGGGAGCTGTTTTTT. It yields the protein CASSPDRVNTGELFF. Based on the CDR3 plus reference TRBV5-8 and TRBJ2-2, the full variable domain is EAGVTQSPTHLIKTRGQQATLRCSPISGHTSVYWYQQALGLGLQFLLWYDEGEERNRGNFPPRFSGRQFPNYSSELNVNALELEDSALYLCASSPDRVNTGELFFGEGSRLTVL.

The J gene is TRBJ2-3, the V gene TRBV5-1; 8 bases are shared with TRBD2. From germline, CDR1 is SGHRS and CDR2 YFSETQ. Trimming cost V 2 bases and J 6 bases; bases outside gene matches: 5. The CDR3 consists of 14 residues. The CDR3 reads CASSFSGIGDTQYF. CDR3 nucleotide sequence: TGCGCCAGCAGCTTTAGCGGGATAGGGGATACGCAGTATTTT.

The genes are TRBV11-3 and TRBJ2-5, with TRBD2 identical over 7 bases. The J call is uncertain, as TRBJ2-7 better fits the DNA end. The CDR3 runs to 12 residues. CDR1 is SGHNT and CDR2 is YENEEA in the germline V gene. The CDR3 DNA is TGTGCCAGCAGCCGGGGGGCCTACGAGCAGTACTTC. Protein sequence: CASSRGAYEQYF.

CDR3 DNA sequence: TGTGCCAGTAGTTGGCAGGGGAATCAGCCCCAGCATTTT. Its protein is CASSWQGNQPQHF. The V gene is TRBV19, the J gene TRBJ1-5, with D possibly being TRBD1 (6 bases). Between the trimmed V and J ends, which lost 5 bases and 4 bases, there was a span of 9 bases. Germline V gives CDR1 LNHDA, CDR2 SQIVND (reference sequence). The CDR3 contains 13 residues.

The CDR3 region has the DNA TGCAGCGTTGAATCCCCAAGGGGGCCGAGATCCTACAATGAGCAGTTCTTC. It codes for CSVESPRGPRSYNEQFF. The V and J genes are TRBV29-1 and TRBJ2-1; 7 bases fit TRBD1. Germline lookup yields CDR1 SQVTM and CDR2 ANQGSEA. The CDR3 spans 17 residues. After removal of 2 bases from V and 1 base from J, the junction contained 11 bases not matched to a gene.

The chain couples TRBV5-1 to TRBJ2-1; 8 bases line up with TRBD2. V was pared by 2 bases and J by 6 bases, with 4 bases of the junction left unmatched. This CDR3 region has 14 residues. CDR1 SGHRS and CDR2 YFSETQ come from the germline V gene. The CDR3 region is CASSFREGRNEQFF. As DNA, the CDR3 is TGCGCCAGCAGCTTTCGGGAGGGCCGCAATGAGCAGTTCTTC.

V usage is TRBV18 and J usage is TRBJ1-5; 9 nucleotides match TRBD1. The V segment lost 1 base and the J segment 7 bases; nucleotides outside the gene matches: 5. This CDR3 is 15 amino acids long. Germline V CDR1 and CDR2: KGHSH, LQKENI. CDR3 in amino acids: CASSPQQGAEQPQHF. For the CDR3, the DNA is TGTGCCAGCTCACCACAACAGGGGGCGGAACAGCCCCAGCATTTT.

The genes are TRBV30 and TRBJ2-5; TRBD1 might be the D (6 bases). The CDR3 runs to 13 residues. The germline gives CDR1 GTSNPN, CDR2 SVGIG (reference sequence). V was trimmed by 0 bases and J by 5 bases, leaving 10 bases between them. The CDR3 DNA sequence: TGTGCCTGGAGTGTGGGTACAGGGGAGACCCAGTACTTC. Its translation is CAWSVGTGETQYF. Full variable domain (missing parts from reference TRBV30 and TRBJ2-5): SQTIHQWPATLVQPVGSPLSLECTVEGTSNPNLYWYRQAAGRGLQLLFYSVGIGQISSEVPQNLSASRPQDRQFILSSKKLLLSDSGFYLCAWSVGTGETQYFGPGTRLLVL.

The J gene is TRBJ2-2, the V gene TRBV29-1; D is undetermined. The CDR3 has 12 amino acids. Germline assignment: CDR1 SQVTM and CDR2 ANQGSEA. CDR3 sequence: CSQRGNTGELFF. The CDR3 DNA is TGCAGTCAGCGCGGGAACACCGGGGAGCTGTTTTTT.

The rearrangement uses TRBV10-2 and TRBJ2-7; the D gene is possibly TRBD2 (6 bases). Germline V lookup: CDR1 WSHSY, CDR2 SAAADI. Trimming cost V 4 bases and J 3 bases, with 10 bases left between them. CDR3 size: 13 residues. The CDR3 DNA follows: TGCGCCAGCAGTGTGGGTAGCGGCTACGAGCAGTACTTC. Translating gives CASSVGSGYEQYF.

V and J are TRBV12-2 and TRBJ2-7; the D call TRBD2 from the table was never checked on the DNA. TRBV12-2 is recorded as a pseudogene. This CDR3 region has 17 residues. The CDR3 coding sequence is TGTGCAAGTCGCTTAGATCTGGCCAGCGGGACCTCCTACGAGCAGTACTTC. Translating it yields CASRLDLASGTSYEQYF.

This clone was seen once. In DNA, the CDR3 is TGTGCCAGCAGCCTCACCTTTAGCTACGAGCAGTACTTC. This encodes CASSLTFSYEQYF. The chain recombines TRBV7-3 with TRBJ2-7; D ambiguous. Trimming stripped 5 bases from V and 3 bases from J, with 11 bases between. Germline V gene sequence: CDR1 SGHTA, CDR2 FQGTGA. This CDR3 has 13 residues.

The chain is built from TRBV2 and TRBJ2-1; TRBD2 aligns across 10 bases. Germline CDR1 SNHLY, CDR2 FYNNEI. V shed 7 bases, J shed 3 bases, and the junction held 9 bases outside the gene matches. CDR3 size: 16 residues. The CDR3 bases are TGTGCCAGCACCGACCTCGGGACTAGCGACTACAATGAGCAGTTCTTC. It encodes CASTDLGTSDYNEQFF.

CDR3 sequence reads: CASSLPGGLNGYTF. CDR3 bases: TGTGCCAGCAGTTTACCAGGGGGGCTTAACGGCTACACCTTC. V usage is TRBV28 and J usage is TRBJ1-2; 7 bases map to TRBD1. CDR3 length: 14 amino acids. The V and J ends lost 2 bases and 8 bases, in that order; junction bases with no gene match: 8. The germline gives CDR1 MDHEN, CDR2 SYDVKM.

This chain joins TRBV4-2 and TRBJ2-1; TRBD2 agrees at 11 bases. CDR1 and CDR2 (germline): LGHNA, YNFKEQ. After removal of 0 bases from V and 9 bases from J, the junction contained 10 bases not matched to a gene. The length of the CDR3 is 17 residues. The CDR3 coding sequence is TGTGCCAGCAGCCAAGATCTGACTAGCGGGATGGTGGGTGAGCAGTTCTTC. Translation: CASSQDLTSGMVGEQFF.

This chain uses TRBV28 with TRBJ1-2; TRBD1 might be the D (6 bases). The length of the CDR3 is 12 residues. V was pared by 5 bases and J by 6 bases, with 10 bases between. Germline CDR1 and CDR2: MDHEN and SYDVKM. The CDR3 region has the DNA TGTGCCAGCAGTACAGGGCACAATGGCTACACCTTC. Translation: CASSTGHNGYTF.

The rearrangement joins TRBV27 to TRBJ2-1, with 10 bases that match TRBD1. The V segment lost 4 bases and the J segment 6 bases; nucleotides outside the gene matches: 6. The CDR3 spans 15 residues. The V gene's germline CDR1 is MNHEY and CDR2 SMNVEV (reference sequence). In nucleotides, the CDR3 is TGTGCCAGCAGTTCGCCGGGACAGGGGACCAATGAGCAGTTCTTC. This codes for CASSSPGQGTNEQFF.